The 5 T cell receptor beta chains below all came from one sample that was sequenced in a study of T cell responses to AZD1222 COVID-19 vaccine. Profiled with immunoSEQ multiplex PCR; TCRdb holds only in-frame clones, not every one. The table lists 43,000 or so clones, about 92% of them singletons. The specimen was peripheral blood, collected 28 days after the second AZD1222 dose. These TCRs come from an adult who received the AZD1222 COVID-19 vaccine.

The rearrangement links TRBV19 to TRBJ2-3; 8 nucleotides match TRBD2. V lost 5 bases to trimming and J lost 6 bases; unmatched junction nucleotides: 7. This CDR3 has 14 amino acids. Germline lookup yields CDR1 LNHDA and CDR2 SQIVND (reference sequence). The CDR3: CASSSGLEGDTQYF. The CDR3 bases are TGTGCCAGTAGTTCGGGACTAGAGGGTGATACGCAGTATTTT.

The J gene is TRBJ1-1, the V gene TRBV9; D not certain. Germline CDR1 and CDR2: SGDLS and YYNGEE. Trimming cost V 3 bases and J 0 bases, with 6 bases left between them. The CDR3 consists of 13 residues. The DNA of the CDR3 is TGTGCCAGCAGCGAGGGTGTGAACACTGAAGCTTTCTTT. Residues: CASSEGVNTEAFF. Supplemented by reference TRBV9 and TRBJ1-1, the full variable domain reads DSGVTQTPKHLITATGQRVTLRCSPRSGDLSVYWYQQSLDQGLQFLIQYYNGEERAKGNILERFSAQQFPDLHSELNLSSLELGDSALYFCASSEGVNTEAFFGQGTRLTVV.

This chain links TRBV5-1 with TRBJ1-3; no definite D call. In germline, CDR1 is SGHRS, CDR2 YFSETQ. V lost 2 bases and J lost 4, with 13 bases in between. This CDR3 has 15 amino acids. The CDR3 DNA follows: TGCGCCAGCAGCTTTGAAGGGCTGGGAGGAAACACCATATATTTT. Its protein product is CASSFEGLGGNTIYF. Filled out from reference TRBV5-1 and TRBJ1-3, the complete variable domain reads KAGVTQTPRYLIKTRGQQVTLSCSPISGHRSVSWYQQTPGQGLQFLFEYFSETQRNKGNFPGRFSGRQFSNSRSEMNVSTLELGDSALYLCASSFEGLGGNTIYFGEGSWLTVV.

The chain links TRBV9 to TRBJ2-6, with TRBD2 matching 7 bases. This CDR3 spans 18 amino acids. With 4 bases clipped from V and 0 bases from J, the junction kept 10 bases outside the gene matches. CDR1 is SGDLS, CDR2 YYNGEE, per germline. CDR3 sequence reads: CASSPIAGRSSGANVLTF. DNA of the CDR3: TGTGCCAGCAGCCCTATAGCGGGCCGAAGCTCTGGGGCCAACGTCCTGACTTTC.

The genes are TRBV7-8 and TRBJ2-6, with D perhaps TRBD1 (6 bases). The CDR3 sequence is 15 residues long. V was cut by 5 bases and J by 2 bases, with 10 bases left in between. The germline CDR1 and CDR2 sequences are SGHVS and FQNEAQ. CDR3 nucleotide sequence: TGTGCCAGCAGCCAAACAGGGACTGGGGCCAACGTCCTGACTTTC. It translates to CASSQTGTGANVLTF.